Sequencing of this T cell receptor (beta chain) was carried out in a study of neoadjuvant nivolumab and ipilimumab in lung cancer. Study at large: The combination arm added day-1 ipilimumab 1 mg/kg to nivolumab 3 mg/kg on days 1, 15, 29. Study outcomes and limitations: Only two of four nivolumab-treated tumors gained richness and clonality by surgery. TCR clonality did not significantly correlate with pathologic tumor regression.

This clone rates as medium-sized. Its antigen remains unidentified. The protocol was immunoSEQ multiplex PCR, while the TCRdb copy is restricted to in-frame clones and leaves out a portion. Of about 6,000 clones in the sample, almost 65% were seen once. This CDR3 has 14 residues. Trimming stripped 6 bases from V and 2 bases from J, with 13 bases between. The germline V gene encodes CDR1 WNHNN and CDR2 SYGVQD (reference sequence). The chain combines TRBV10-1 with TRBJ2-5; the D call may be TRBD1 or TRBD2 (5 bases each). The specimen comprised tumor tissue, sampled after neoadjuvant nivolumab, alone or with ipilimumab, at or shortly before surgery. The origin of this receptor is an adult with non-small cell lung cancer. The CDR3 nucleotides read TGCGCCAGCAGCCCGGGGCAGGCACAAGAGACCCAGTACTTC. This translates into CASSPGQAQETQYF.